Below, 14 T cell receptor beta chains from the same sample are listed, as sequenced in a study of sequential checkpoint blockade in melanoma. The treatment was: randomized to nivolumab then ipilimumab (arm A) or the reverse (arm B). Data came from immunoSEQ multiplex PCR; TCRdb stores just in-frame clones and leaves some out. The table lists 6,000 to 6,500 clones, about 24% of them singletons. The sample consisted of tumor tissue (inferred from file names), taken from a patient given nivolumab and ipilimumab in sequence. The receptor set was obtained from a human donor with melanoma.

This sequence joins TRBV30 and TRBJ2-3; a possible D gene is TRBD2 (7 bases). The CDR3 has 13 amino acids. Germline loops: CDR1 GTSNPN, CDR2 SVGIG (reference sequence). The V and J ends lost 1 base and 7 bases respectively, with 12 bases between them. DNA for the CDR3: TGTGCCTGGAGTGAGGGGGGGAGTCATACGCAGTATTTT. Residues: CAWSEGGSHTQYF.

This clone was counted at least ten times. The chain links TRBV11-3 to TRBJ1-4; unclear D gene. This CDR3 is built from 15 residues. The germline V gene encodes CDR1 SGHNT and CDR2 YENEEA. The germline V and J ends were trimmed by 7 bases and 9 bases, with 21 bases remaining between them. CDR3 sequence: CASTMAGLGDQKLFF. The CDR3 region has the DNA TGTGCCAGCACCATGGCCGGTCTAGGTGATCAAAAACTGTTTTTT.

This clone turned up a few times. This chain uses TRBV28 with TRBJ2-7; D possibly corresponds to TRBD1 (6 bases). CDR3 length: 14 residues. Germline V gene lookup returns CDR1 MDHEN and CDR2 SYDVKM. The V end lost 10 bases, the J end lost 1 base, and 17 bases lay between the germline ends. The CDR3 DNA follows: TGTGCCACACGTGGCCAGGGGCGATCCTACGAGCAGTACTTC. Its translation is CATRGQGRSYEQYF.

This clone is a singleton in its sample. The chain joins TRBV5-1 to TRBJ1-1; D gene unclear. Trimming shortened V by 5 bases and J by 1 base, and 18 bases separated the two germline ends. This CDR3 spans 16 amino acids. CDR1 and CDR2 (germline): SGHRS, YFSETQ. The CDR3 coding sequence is TGCGCCAGCAGAATACGCGTGGAGACGAGGAACACTGAAGCTTTCTTT. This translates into CASRIRVETRNTEAFF.

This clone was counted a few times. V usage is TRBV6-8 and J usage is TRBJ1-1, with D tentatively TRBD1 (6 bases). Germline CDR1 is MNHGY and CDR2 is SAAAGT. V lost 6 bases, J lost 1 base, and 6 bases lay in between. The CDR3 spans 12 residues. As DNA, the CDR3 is TGTGCCAGCAGGGACAGGAACACTGAAGCTTTCTTT. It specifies CASRDRNTEAFF.

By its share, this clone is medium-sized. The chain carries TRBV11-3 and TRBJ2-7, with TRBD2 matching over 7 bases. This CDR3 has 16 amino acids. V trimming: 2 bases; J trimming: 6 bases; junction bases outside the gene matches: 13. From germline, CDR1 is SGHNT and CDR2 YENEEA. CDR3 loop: CASSLRAGVRVSEQYF. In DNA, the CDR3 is TGTGCCAGCAGCTTACGTGCGGGGGTAAGGGTCTCCGAGCAGTACTTC.

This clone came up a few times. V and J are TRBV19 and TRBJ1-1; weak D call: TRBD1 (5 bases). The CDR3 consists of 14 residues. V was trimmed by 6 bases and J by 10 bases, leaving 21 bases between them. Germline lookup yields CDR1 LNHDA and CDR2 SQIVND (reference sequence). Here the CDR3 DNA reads TGTGCCAGTAGCCAACACCCCGGGGCGGAAGGAGCTTTCTTT. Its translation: CASSQHPGAEGAFF.

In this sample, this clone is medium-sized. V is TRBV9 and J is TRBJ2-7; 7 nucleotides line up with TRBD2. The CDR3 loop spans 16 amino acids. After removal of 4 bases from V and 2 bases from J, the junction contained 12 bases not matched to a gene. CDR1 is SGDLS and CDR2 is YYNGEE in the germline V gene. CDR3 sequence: CASSPSTKRDPYEQYF. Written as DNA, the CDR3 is TGTGCCAGCAGCCCTTCAACCAAGCGGGACCCCTACGAGCAGTACTTC.

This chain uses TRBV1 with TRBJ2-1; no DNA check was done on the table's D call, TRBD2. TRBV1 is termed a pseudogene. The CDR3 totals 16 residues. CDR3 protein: CASSQGTSGSGNEQFF. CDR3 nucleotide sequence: TGCGCCAGCAGCCAGGGGACTAGCGGGAGTGGCAATGAGCAGTTCTTC.

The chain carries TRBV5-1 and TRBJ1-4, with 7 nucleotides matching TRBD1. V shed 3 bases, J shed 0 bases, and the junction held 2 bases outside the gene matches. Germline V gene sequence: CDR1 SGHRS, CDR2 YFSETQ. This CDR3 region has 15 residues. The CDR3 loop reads CASSSGGATNEKLFF. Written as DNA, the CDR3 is TGCGCCAGCAGCTCAGGGGGGGCAACTAATGAAAAACTGTTTTTT.

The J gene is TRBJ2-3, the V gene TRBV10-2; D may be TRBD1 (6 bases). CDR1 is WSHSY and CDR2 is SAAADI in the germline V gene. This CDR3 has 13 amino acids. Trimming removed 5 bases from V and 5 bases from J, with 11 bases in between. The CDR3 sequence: CASSPDRRDTQYF. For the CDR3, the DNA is TGCGCCAGCAGTCCGGACAGAAGAGATACGCAGTATTTT.

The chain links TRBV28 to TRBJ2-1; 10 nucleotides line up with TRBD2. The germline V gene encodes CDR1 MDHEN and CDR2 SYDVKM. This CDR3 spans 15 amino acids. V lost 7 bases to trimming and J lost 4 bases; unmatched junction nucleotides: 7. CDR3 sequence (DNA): TGTGCCAGCACTGGGGCTAGCGGGGGTTACAATGAGCAGTTCTTC. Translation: CASTGASGGYNEQFF.

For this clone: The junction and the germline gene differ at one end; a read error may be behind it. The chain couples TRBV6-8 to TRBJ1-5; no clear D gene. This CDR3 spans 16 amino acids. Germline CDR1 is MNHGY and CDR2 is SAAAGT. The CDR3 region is CAISGPIDGPNQPQHF. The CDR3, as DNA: TGTGCCATCAGTGGTCCAATAGACGGTCCGAATCAGCCCCAGCATTTT.

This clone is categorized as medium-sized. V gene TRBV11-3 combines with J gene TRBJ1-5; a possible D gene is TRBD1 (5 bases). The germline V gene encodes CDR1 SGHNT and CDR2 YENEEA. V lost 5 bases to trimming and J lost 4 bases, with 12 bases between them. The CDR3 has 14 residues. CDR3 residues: CASSPGRSNQPQHF. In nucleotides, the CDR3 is TGTGCCAGCAGCCCGGGACGTTCGAATCAGCCCCAGCATTTT.